The source of this T cell receptor (beta chain) is a study of cytomegalovirus exposure and HLA in healthy donors. This clone was detected once. Antigen unknown. V lost 2 bases, J lost 7 bases, and 11 bases lay in between. Germline CDR1 is MNHEY and CDR2 is SVGAGI. CDR3 length: 13 residues. The PCR made use of 60 Vbeta and 13 Jbeta primers. TCRdb's table, derived via immunoSEQ multiplex PCR, lists solely in-frame clones and lacks some. The repertoire holds about 190,000 clones, roughly four fifths seen once, with approximately 0.74% in the top ten. Points from the study as a whole: Based on reports, TCR beta sequences accurately predicted HLA-A and HLA-B alleles for most subjects. Most TCR sequences proved rare, with some public TCRs found in many donors. In a later analysis, a missense DCLRE1C variant was linked to TCR beta V- and J-gene trimming.

The chain employs TRBV6-5 and TRBJ1-2; possibly TRBD1 for D (5 bases). Sequencing was carried out using PBMCs. This sequence originates from a young woman in good health and CMV-seronegative. CDR3 sequence: CASSYQGWSGYTF. The CDR3 DNA sequence: TGTGCCAGCAGTTACCAGGGCTGGAGTGGCTACACCTTC.